A selection of T cell receptor beta chains follows, all from one sample in a study of blood T cell repertoires in COVID-19. Only in-frame clones appear in the TCRdb table, and some are missing; sequencing was by immunoSEQ multiplex PCR. The sample lists about 69,000 clones, 79% occurring once. Sequencing was done on a sample of peripheral blood. The source is a human donor in a cohort sampled during active COVID-19. Each CDR3 is given with its conserved first and last residue. A D gene is named only where the DNA matches it firmly. Clone size appears in some rows only: once, few, many, or a class for an expanded clone.

J: TRBJ2-7; V: TRBV27; size: .; D: .; CDR3: CASSSWDTPYEQYF; DNA: TGTGCCAGCAGTTCCTGGGACACACCCTACGAGCAGTACTTC
J: TRBJ2-2; V: TRBV13; size: .; D: .; CDR3: CASSSLRYTGELFF; DNA: TGTGCCAGCAGCTCCCTCCGGTACACCGGGGAGCTGTTTTTT
J: TRBJ1-4; V: TRBV27; size: .; D: TRBD1; CDR3: CASMTGGANEKLFF; DNA: TGTGCCAGCATGACAGGGGGAGCTAATGAAAAACTGTTTTTT
J: TRBJ2-3; V: TRBV19; size: .; D: TRBD2; CDR3: CASSIDVAGGGTDTQYF; DNA: TGTGCCAGTAGTATAGACGTAGCGGGAGGAGGAACAGATACGCAGTATTTT
J: TRBJ1-1; V: TRBV30; size: few; D: .; CDR3: CAWRGLVNTEAFF; DNA: TGTGCCTGGAGGGGGCTTGTGAACACTGAAGCTTTCTTT
J: TRBJ2-3; V: TRBV5-1; size: .; D: TRBD1; CDR3: CASSLGGTGADTQYF; DNA: TGCGCCAGCAGCTTGGGGGGGACAGGGGCAGATACGCAGTATTTT
J: TRBJ2-4; V: TRBV5-1; size: .; D: .; CDR3: CASSISQVKNIQYF; DNA: TGCGCCAGCAGCATTTCTCAGGTCAAAAACATTCAGTACTTC
J: TRBJ2-2; V: TRBV5-4; size: few; D: .; CDR3: CASSPGVSTGELFF; DNA: TGTGCCAGCAGCCCGGGGGTGAGCACCGGGGAGCTGTTTTTT
J: TRBJ1-5; V: TRBV27; size: .; D: .; CDR3: CASSLSWAYGNQPQHF; DNA: TGTGCCAGCAGTTTATCATGGGCGTATGGCAATCAGCCCCAGCATTTT
J: TRBJ2-4; V: TRBV5-4; size: .; D: TRBD1; CDR3: CASSLTGENIQYF; DNA: TGTGCCAGCAGCTTGACAGGGGAAAACATTCAGTACTTC
J: TRBJ2-4; V: TRBV5-1; size: .; D: .; CDR3: CASSLGQAQGDHKNIQYF; DNA: TGCGCCAGCAGCTTGGGGCAGGCGCAGGGCGATCACAAAAACATTCAGTACTTC
J: TRBJ2-1; V: TRBV28; size: .; D: TRBD2; CDR3: CASRAGGPNEQFF; DNA: TGTGCCAGCAGAGCGGGAGGGCCGAATGAGCAGTTCTTC
J: TRBJ2-7; V: TRBV18; size: few; D: TRBD1; CDR3: CASSLEIWGQSSYEQYF; DNA: TGTGCCAGCTCACTTGAAATTTGGGGACAGAGCTCCTACGAGCAGTACTTC
J: TRBJ2-2; V: TRBV7-9; size: .; D: TRBD2; CDR3: CASQPAGGDTGELFF; DNA: TGTGCCAGCCAGCCTGCGGGGGGAGATACCGGGGAGCTGTTTTTT
J: TRBJ2-2; V: TRBV18; size: once; D: .; CDR3: CASSPSQDRANTGELFF; DNA: TGTGCCAGCTCACCAAGTCAGGACAGAGCGAACACCGGGGAGCTGTTTTTT
J: TRBJ1-1; V: TRBV19; size: medium-sized; D: .; CDR3: CASSVSPMNTEAFF; DNA: TGTGCCAGTAGTGTTAGCCCAATGAACACTGAAGCTTTCTTT
J: TRBJ1-1; V: TRBV5-4; size: .; D: .; CDR3: CASSLVAGYEAFF; DNA: TGTGCCAGCAGCTTGGTGGCCGGGTATGAAGCTTTCTTT
J: TRBJ2-7; V: TRBV6-1; size: .; D: .; CDR3: CASSEAAISPTVYEQYF; DNA: TGTGCCAGCAGTGAAGCGGCCATTTCCCCGACTGTCTACGAGCAGTACTTC
J: TRBJ1-5; V: TRBV7-8; size: .; D: .; CDR3: CASSLTGAGESWQPQHF; DNA: TGTGCCAGCAGCTTGACTGGAGCAGGGGAATCGTGGCAGCCCCAGCATTTT
J: TRBJ2-2; V: TRBV15; size: .; D: .; CDR3: CATSRGGGRAWNTGELFF; DNA: TGTGCCACCAGCAGAGGAGGGGGGAGGGCCTGGAACACCGGGGAGCTGTTTTTT
J: TRBJ2-1; V: TRBV6-5; size: .; D: .; CDR3: CASSPGGQEQFF; DNA: TGTGCCAGCAGCCCCGGGGGGCAAGAGCAGTTCTTC
J: TRBJ1-6; V: TRBV5-1; size: few; D: TRBD1; CDR3: CASSDQGGDSPLHF; DNA: TGCGCCAGCAGCGATCAGGGGGGAGATTCACCCCTCCACTTT
J: TRBJ1-2; V: TRBV30; size: .; D: TRBD1; CDR3: CAWSRAGGNYGYTF; DNA: TGTGCCTGGAGTAGGGCAGGGGGCAACTATGGCTACACCTTC
J: TRBJ1-1; V: TRBV6-5; size: .; D: .; CDR3: CASTPGYTEAFF; DNA: TGTGCCAGCACCCCAGGGTACACTGAAGCTTTCTTT
J: TRBJ1-6; V: TRBV3-1/TRBV3-2; size: few; D: .; CDR3: CASSGGGRGSPLHF; DNA: TGTGCCAGCAGTGGGGGAGGGAGGGGTTCACCCCTCCACTTT
J: TRBJ2-2; V: TRBV3-1/TRBV3-2; size: .; D: TRBD1; CDR3: CASSPGTGSTGELFF; DNA: TGTGCCAGCAGCCCCGGGACAGGGTCTACCGGGGAGCTGTTTTTT
J: TRBJ1-2; V: TRBV10-3; size: .; D: TRBD1; CDR3: CAISYDRGYGYTF; DNA: TGTGCCATCAGCTACGACAGGGGCTACGGCTACACCTTC
J: TRBJ2-1; V: TRBV10-2; size: .; D: .; CDR3: CASSDRARNEQFF; DNA: TGCGCCAGCAGTGACAGGGCCCGGAATGAGCAGTTCTTC
J: TRBJ1-1; V: TRBV27; size: .; D: .; CDR3: CASSLFAGNAEAFF; DNA: TGTGCCAGCAGTTTATTCGCGGGGAACGCTGAAGCTTTCTTT
J: TRBJ2-5; V: TRBV30; size: .; D: TRBD1; CDR3: CAWSVRDRIDETQYF; DNA: TGTGCCTGGAGTGTAAGGGACAGAATCGATGAGACCCAGTACTTC
J: TRBJ1-2; V: TRBV9; size: once; D: .; CDR3: CASSVGRDTNYGYTF; DNA: TGTGCCAGCAGCGTAGGCAGAGACACTAACTATGGCTACACCTTC
J: TRBJ1-5; V: TRBV4-1; size: .; D: TRBD1; CDR3: CASSQDSGQGLLGGNNQPQHF; DNA: TGCGCCAGCAGCCAAGATTCCGGACAGGGTCTGCTCGGAGGTAACAATCAGCCCCAGCATTTT